This T cell receptor (beta chain) was captured by sequencing in a study of PD-L1 blockade in urothelial cancer. The wider study: Samples came from 3 weeks, at the second dose, and 6 weeks into treatment. Median blood clonality was around 0.086, with tens of thousands of unique TCRs. Study outcomes and limitations: Durable-benefit patients expanded tumor-associated blood clones more at 3 weeks.

This table comes from immunoSEQ multiplex PCR, and its TCRdb copy is limited to in-frame clones, with some not included. The sample holds about 80,000 clones, around 87% seen once. To note about this clone: The antigen is not known.

Germline loops: CDR1 LNHNV, CDR2 YYDKDF (reference sequence). V dropped 0 bases and J dropped 0 bases, with 23 bases sitting between them. This CDR3 is built from 20 residues. Patients suffered from locally advanced or metastatic urothelial carcinoma. The chain combines TRBV15 with TRBJ1-1, with D perhaps TRBD1 (5 bases). The sample consisted of PBMCs, taken around atezolizumab (anti-PD-L1) treatment. The sequence derives from a woman aged 70 to 79 with urothelial cancer. DNA for the CDR3: TGTGCCACCAGCAGAGATCTCGTCCAGACGGGGGGAGGGATGAACACTGAAGCTTTCTTT. This sequence encodes CATSRDLVQTGGGMNTEAFF.